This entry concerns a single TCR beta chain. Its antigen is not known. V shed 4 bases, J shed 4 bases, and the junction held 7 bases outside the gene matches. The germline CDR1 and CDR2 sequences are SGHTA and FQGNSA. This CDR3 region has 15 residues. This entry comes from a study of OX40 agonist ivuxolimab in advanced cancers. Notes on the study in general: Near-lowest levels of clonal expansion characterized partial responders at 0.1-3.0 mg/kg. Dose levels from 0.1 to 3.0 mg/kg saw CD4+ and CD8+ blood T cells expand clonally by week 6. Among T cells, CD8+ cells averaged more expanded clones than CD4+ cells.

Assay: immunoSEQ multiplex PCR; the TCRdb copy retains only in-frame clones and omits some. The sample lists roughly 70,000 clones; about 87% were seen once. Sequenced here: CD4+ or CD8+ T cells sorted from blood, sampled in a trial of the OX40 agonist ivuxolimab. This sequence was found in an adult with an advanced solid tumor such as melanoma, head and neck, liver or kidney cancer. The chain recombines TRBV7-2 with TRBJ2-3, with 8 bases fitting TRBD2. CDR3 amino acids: CASSSTSGHADTQYF. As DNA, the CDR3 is TGTGCCAGCAGCTCCACTAGCGGCCATGCAGATACGCAGTATTTT.